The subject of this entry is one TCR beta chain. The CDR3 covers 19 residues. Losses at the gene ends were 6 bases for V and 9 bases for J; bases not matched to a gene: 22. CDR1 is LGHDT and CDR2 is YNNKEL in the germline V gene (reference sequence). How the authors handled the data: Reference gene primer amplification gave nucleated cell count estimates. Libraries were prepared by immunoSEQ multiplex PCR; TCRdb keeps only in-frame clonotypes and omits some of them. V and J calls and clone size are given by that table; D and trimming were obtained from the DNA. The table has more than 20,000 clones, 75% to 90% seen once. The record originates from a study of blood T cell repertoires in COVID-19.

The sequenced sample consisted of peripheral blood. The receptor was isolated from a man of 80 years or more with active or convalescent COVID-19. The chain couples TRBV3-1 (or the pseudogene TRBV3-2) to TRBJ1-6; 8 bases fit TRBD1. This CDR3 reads CASSPTGTGIGLSGSPLHF. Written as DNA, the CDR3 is TGTGCCAGCAGTCCGACCGGGACAGGAATCGGGTTGAGTGGTTCACCCCTCCACTTT.